Following are 9 T cell receptor beta chains from one sample sequenced in a study of memory CD4+ T cells and cytomegalovirus serostatus (dated by TCRdb to about 2019). A FACSAria II was used to sort memory CD4+ T cells, defined as single viable CD3+CD4+CD8-CD45RO+ cells. Library preparation employed the immunoSEQ multiplex PCR assay. In its TCRdb copy, this immuneACCESS table keeps in-frame sequences only and misses some clones. Where compared with another copy, unresolved V genes explain less than half of these, and the others have no known cause. Present in this sample are almost 45,000 clones, approximately 81% of which were seen just once. Clones ranked in the top ten supply 1% to 1.3% of the sample. Sequenced: memory CD4+ T cells from blood. These receptors all stem from an adult in good health and CMV-seronegative.

This clone was seen a few times. This chain uses TRBV2 with TRBJ1-5, with D unclear. CDR1 SNHLY and CDR2 FYNNEI come from the germline V gene. Trimming removed 8 bases from V and 0 bases from J, with 11 bases in between. The CDR3 has 14 residues. The CDR3 nucleotides are TGTGCCAGCCGGGCGGACCGTAGCAATCAGCCCCAGCATTTT. This translates into CASRADRSNQPQHF.

As concerns this clone: One end of the junction is discordant with germline, which a read error may explain. This CDR3 is CASGLGTSGTPQVF. CDR3 sequence (DNA): TGTGCTAGTGGTTTGGGAACCTCCGGGACCCCCCAAGTCTTC. The V and J genes are TRBV12-5 and TRBJ2-1, with D possibly called TRBD1 or TRBD2 (5 bases each). CDR1 is LGHNT and CDR2 is FRNRAP in the germline V gene. The length of the CDR3 is 14 residues.

The chain joins TRBV27 to TRBJ1-6; 7 nucleotides agree with TRBD1. V lost 5 bases, J lost 7 bases, and 8 bases stayed unmatched. Germline V gene lookup returns CDR1 MNHEY and CDR2 SMNVEV (reference sequence). The CDR3 totals 15 residues. CDR3 region: CASSQYGTVNSPLHF. In DNA form, the CDR3 reads TGTGCCAGCAGTCAATACGGGACAGTAAATTCACCCCTCCACTTT.

V gene TRBV25-1 combines with J gene TRBJ2-5; 9 bases align to TRBD1. V lost 2 bases to trimming and J lost 1 base; unmatched junction nucleotides: 2. From germline, CDR1 is MGHDK and CDR2 SYGVNS. CDR3 length equals 15 residues. CDR3 loop: CASSETTGGQETQYF. The CDR3 nucleotides are TGTGCCAGCAGTGAAACGACAGGGGGCCAAGAGACCCAGTACTTC. Using reference TRBV25-1 and TRBJ2-5 for the parts outside the CDR3, the full variable domain is EADIYQTPRYLVIGTGKKITLECSQTMGHDKMYWYQQDPGMELHLIHYSYGVNSTEKGDLSSESTVSRIRTEHFPLTLESARPSHTSQYLCASSETTGGQETQYFGPGTRLLVL.

This clone was recorded only once. The chain's CDR3 is CASSPRTSGGYTF. DNA of the CDR3: TGTGCCAGCAGCCCCAGGACGTCGGGGGGCTACACCTTC. This chain connects TRBV11-1 to TRBJ1-2; D call uncertain. Germline CDR1 SGHAT, CDR2 FQDESV (reference sequence). The CDR3 spans 13 residues. The germline V and J ends were trimmed by 5 bases and 8 bases, with 15 bases remaining between them.

J is TRBJ2-7 and V is TRBV7-3, with D tentatively TRBD1 or TRBD2 (5 bases each). Germline V CDR1 and CDR2: SGHTA, FQGTGA. Deletions cut 5 bases from V and 2 bases from J, with 13 bases between. The CDR3 covers 14 residues. CDR3: CASSLGAGPYEQYF. Here the CDR3 DNA reads TGTGCCAGCAGCCTCGGGGCAGGCCCCTACGAGCAGTACTTC.

The rearrangement links TRBV23-1 to TRBJ2-3; no definite D call. TRBV23-1 is an ORF, with its function uncertain. V was trimmed by 0 bases and J by 4 bases, leaving 17 bases between them. The CDR3 is 17 residues long. The CDR3 DNA follows: TGCGCCAGCAGTCAATCCCGGGCAGGTAAAGGAGCAGATACGCAGTATTTT. Its protein is CASSQSRAGKGADTQYF.

In DNA form, the CDR3 reads TGTGCCAGCACCCTTAACCAAGAGACCCAGTACTTC. Residues: CASTLNQETQYF. This rearrangement joins TRBV6-6 to TRBJ2-5; D is ambiguous. Looked up from germline, CDR1 is MNHNY and CDR2 is SVGAGI (reference sequence). The CDR3 loop spans 12 amino acids. The V end lost 7 bases, the J end lost 0 bases, and 6 bases lay between the germline ends.

This chain joins TRBV29-1 and TRBJ2-3; TRBD2 might be the D (5 bases). The CDR3 covers 12 residues. V lost 5 bases and J lost 9, with 15 bases in between. Looked up from germline, CDR1 is SQVTM and CDR2 is ANQGSEA. CDR3 sequence (DNA): TGCAGCGTTTTTACGGGCGGGCAAACGCAGTATTTT. The encoded protein is CSVFTGGQTQYF.